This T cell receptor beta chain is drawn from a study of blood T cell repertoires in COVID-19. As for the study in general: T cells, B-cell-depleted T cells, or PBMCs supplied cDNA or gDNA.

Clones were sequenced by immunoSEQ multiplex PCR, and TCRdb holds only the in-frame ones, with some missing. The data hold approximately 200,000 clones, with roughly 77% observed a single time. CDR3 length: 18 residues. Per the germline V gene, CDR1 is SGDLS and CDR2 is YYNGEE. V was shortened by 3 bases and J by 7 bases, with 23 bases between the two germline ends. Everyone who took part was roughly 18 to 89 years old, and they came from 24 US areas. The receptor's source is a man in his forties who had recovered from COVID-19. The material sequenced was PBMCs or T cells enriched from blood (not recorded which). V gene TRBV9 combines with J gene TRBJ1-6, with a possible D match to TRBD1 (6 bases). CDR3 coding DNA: TGTGCCAGCAGCGCCCGGCCCAGGGGCGCAGGGGTAAATTCACCCCTCCACTTT. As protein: CASSARPRGAGVNSPLHF.